This TCR beta chain was recorded in a study of T cell responses to AZD1222 COVID-19 vaccine. The data were produced by immunoSEQ multiplex PCR, yet TCRdb's version contains in-frame clones alone and is incomplete. Of 95,000 to 100,000 clones listed, around nine tenths are singletons. This CDR3 contains 14 residues. Between the trimmed V and J ends, which lost 1 base and 2 bases, there was a span of 7 bases. The germline CDR1 and CDR2 sequences are LGHDT and YNNKEL (reference sequence). The chain carries TRBV3-1 (or the pseudogene TRBV3-2) and TRBJ2-3, with no clear D. Sequenced here: peripheral blood, sampled on day 0 of AZD1222 vaccination. The sequence was obtained from an adult in good health. CDR3 nucleotides: TGTGCCAGCAGCCAAGGCCCGCTCACAGATACGCAGTATTTT. Translating gives CASSQGPLTDTQYF.